This T cell receptor beta chain was recorded in a study of long-term antiretroviral therapy in people with HIV. Findings and limits, study-wide: Narrower CDR3 length ranges marked HIV repertoires relative to controls. Despite increasing after ART, diversity remained lower than that of transplant donor controls.

Germline loops: CDR1 SGHTA, CDR2 FQGNSA. V lost 5 bases to trimming and J lost 0 bases, with 5 bases between them. The CDR3 totals 13 residues. Samples held 1-10 million cryopreserved PBMC before DNA extraction. This clone was detected only a few times. Its antigen remains unidentified. The assay used was immunoSEQ (version v3.0), run at survey level. Measured with immunoSEQ multiplex PCR; TCRdb has only the in-frame clones, and not every one. The sample yields 35,000 or so clones, approximately 80% seen once. The sequencing here drew on unsorted PBMCs, taken 2 years after starting antiretroviral therapy. The chain is built from TRBV7-2 and TRBJ1-5, with D unresolved. The TCR sequence derives from a woman between 50 and 59 years old with HIV. This CDR3 is CASSPYSNQPQHF. In DNA, the CDR3 is TGTGCCAGCAGCCCCTATAGCAATCAGCCCCAGCATTTT.